Here is one T cell receptor beta chain with its context. Its antigen is as yet unknown. Assay: immunoSEQ multiplex PCR; the TCRdb copy retains only in-frame clones and omits some. The sample shows about 27,000 clones, around 93% of them seen only once. The entry originates in a study of a mutant IDH1 vaccine in newly diagnosed glioma. As for the study in general: Patients got radiotherapy, temozolomide, or both beforehand, and most got both. Study-level findings and limits: Pseudoprogression appears to have had no connection to changes in top peripheral T cell clonotypes.

Time point denoted: baseline, week 1 (first vaccination visit). Sample treatment: pre-vaccination baseline after standard-of-care therapy. The study enrolled donors with new WHO grade 3 or 4 IDH1-mutant, ATRX-lost astrocytomas. The V segment lost 7 bases and the J segment 3 bases; nucleotides outside the gene matches: 10. This CDR3 is built from 14 residues. Germline CDR1 is SGDLS and CDR2 is YYNGEE. The genes are TRBV9 and TRBJ2-7, with 7 bases lining up with TRBD1. This sequence originates from a man aged 35 to 55 with glioma. This specimen consisted of PBMCs, obtained from a glioma patient treated with radiotherapy, temozolomide or both. The CDR3, as DNA: TGTGCCAGCCAACCGGGACAGCTCGTCTACGAGCAGTACTTC. It encodes CASQPGQLVYEQYF.